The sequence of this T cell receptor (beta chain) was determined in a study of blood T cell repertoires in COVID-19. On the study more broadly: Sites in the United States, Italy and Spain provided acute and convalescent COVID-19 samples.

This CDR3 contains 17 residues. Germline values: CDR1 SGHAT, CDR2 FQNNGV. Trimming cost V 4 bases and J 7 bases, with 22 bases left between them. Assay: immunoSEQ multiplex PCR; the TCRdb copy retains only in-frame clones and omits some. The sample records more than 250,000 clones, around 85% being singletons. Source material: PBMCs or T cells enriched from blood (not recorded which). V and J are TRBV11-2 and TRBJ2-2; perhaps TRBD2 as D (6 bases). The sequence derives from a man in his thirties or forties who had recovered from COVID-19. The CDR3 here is CASSWGSRVGRSGELFF. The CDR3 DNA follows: TGTGCCAGCAGCTGGGGCTCCCGGGTTGGGAGGAGCGGGGAGCTGTTTTTT.